This T cell receptor (beta chain) derives from a study of blood T cell repertoires in COVID-19. The overall study: Sources were T cells, B-cell-depleted T cells, or PBMCs; the material itself was cDNA or gDNA.

Germline CDR1 and CDR2: MNHEY and SMNVEV (reference sequence). Trimming pared 5 bases from V and 7 bases from J, leaving 3 bases between. This CDR3 is built from 11 residues. Seattle researchers signed up patients amid active infection and tracked them longitudinally. The authors' processing: Quantification of nucleated cells was approximated via reference gene primer amplification. Only in-frame clones appear in the TCRdb table, and some are missing; sequencing was by immunoSEQ multiplex PCR. The V and J calls and clone size were taken over from that table, and D and trimming were inferred from the DNA. The sample has 300,000 to 450,000 clones, about 89% seen once; the top ten hold around 3%.

Sequenced material: peripheral blood. This sequence was found in a woman between 25 and 40 years old with COVID-19, enrolled during active disease. This chain connects TRBV27 to TRBJ1-6, with unresolved D. DNA for the CDR3: TGTGCCAGCAGTCAGAATTCACCCCTCCACTTT. Its translation is CASSQNSPLHF.